This paragraph reports one TCR beta chain. The data are from a study of blood T cell repertoires in COVID-19. Background on the study: Acute-phase and convalescent COVID-19 samples originated in the United States, Italy and Spain. Nucleic acid was either cDNA or gDNA, and it came from T cells, B-cell-depleted T cells, or PBMCs.

Authors' data handling: Reference gene primer amplification yielded estimated nucleated cell counts. The method was immunoSEQ multiplex PCR; TCRdb's version includes in-frame clones alone and lacks a portion of them. The V and J calls and clone size are taken from that table; D and trimming were inferred from the DNA. The sample records around 340,000 clones, approximately 86% being singletons. The germline V gene encodes CDR1 MGHDK and CDR2 SYGVNS. The CDR3 loop spans 12 amino acids. With V trimmed by 6 bases and J by 9 bases, 5 bases remained unmatched. This TCR was sampled from a woman aged 55 to 70 with COVID-19, enrolled during active disease. This rearrangement joins TRBV25-1 to TRBJ2-4; TRBD1 matches 7 bases. The specimen sequenced was peripheral blood. CDR3 sequence: CASRAEGAIQYF. Here the CDR3 DNA reads TGTGCCAGCAGGGCCGAGGGGGCCATTCAGTACTTC. Complete variable domain (other parts from reference TRBV25-1 and TRBJ2-4): EADIYQTPRYLVIGTGKKITLECSQTMGHDKMYWYQQDPGMELHLIHYSYGVNSTEKGDLSSESTVSRIRTEHFPLTLESARPSHTSQYLCASRAEGAIQYFGAGTRLSVL.